These 10 T cell receptor beta chains originate from one sample sequenced in a study of response to subunit inactivated influenza vaccine. Using its own MiXCR run on the RT-PCR reads, TCRdb lists one record per CDR3 protein. The sample lists 450,000 to 550,000 distinct CDR3 sequences, roughly 23% occurring once. The starting material was CD4+ T cells sorted from PBMCs, obtained roughly 5 days after vaccination. All receptors derive from a man between 45 and 60 years old who received an inactivated influenza vaccine.

This chain joins TRBV9 and TRBJ2-2, with TRBD1 as a possible D gene (5 bases). Germline CDR1 and CDR2: SGDLS and YYNGEE. The CDR3 contains 19 residues. The germline V and J ends were trimmed by 0 bases and 2 bases, with 20 bases remaining between them. The chain's CDR3 is CASSVVMMQGRANTGELFF. The DNA for the CDR3 is TGTGCCAGCAGCGTAGTAATGATGCAGGGTCGCGCTAACACCGGGGAGCTGTTTTTT.

This clonotype was recorded at least ten times. V is TRBV10-2 and J is TRBJ2-5; 13 bases line up with TRBD2. In germline, CDR1 is WSHSY, CDR2 SAAADI. With V trimmed by 8 bases and J by 4 bases, 7 bases remained unmatched. The length of the CDR3 is 15 residues. This chain's CDR3 is CASGLAGVGGETQYF. CDR3 in DNA: TGCGCCAGCGGACTAGCGGGAGTGGGGGGAGAGACCCAGTACTTC.

This clonotype was seen at least ten times. This chain joins TRBV12-3 or TRBV12-4 and TRBJ2-7; 8 nucleotides align to TRBD1. V trimming: 5 bases; J trimming: 4 bases; junction bases outside the gene matches: 10. There are 15 residues in the CDR3. The CDR3 nucleotides are TGTGCCAGCAGTGACGGACAGGGTGGTATGTACGAGCAGTACTTC. This codes for CASSDGQGGMYEQYF.

The genes are TRBV4-1 and TRBJ1-2, with D uncertain. This CDR3 has 16 amino acids. Trimming removed 1 base at V and 3 bases at J, with 15 bases between. The germline CDR1 and CDR2 sequences are MGHRA and YSYEKL. The CDR3 region has the DNA TGCGCCAGCAGCCAAGGGTTTAGGGAATTTTACTATGGCTACACCTTC. The encoded protein is CASSQGFREFYYGYTF.

The chain uses TRBV11-1 and TRBJ2-2; possible D gene TRBD1, 7 bases. This CDR3 contains 16 residues. V shed 4 bases and J shed 0 bases, with 12 bases lying between them. Germline values: CDR1 SGHAT, CDR2 FQDESV (reference sequence). As DNA, the CDR3 is TGTGCCAGCAGCTCCTCAGGGGGGTCGAACACCGGGGAGCTGTTTTTT. The encoded protein is CASSSSGGSNTGELFF.

This clonotype was picked up one time. The rearrangement links TRBV7-2 to TRBJ2-7; possible D gene TRBD1, 6 bases. Germline CDR1 and CDR2: SGHTA and FQGNSA. Trimming left V 8 bases short and J 2 bases short, with 16 bases between. This CDR3 has 14 amino acids. CDR3 sequence reads: CASAPGHQTYEQYF. DNA for the CDR3: TGTGCCAGCGCGCCGGGACATCAGACCTACGAGCAGTACTTC.

This chain uses TRBV7-2 with TRBJ2-1, with D perhaps TRBD2 (6 bases). The germline V and J ends were trimmed by 5 bases and 7 bases, with 18 bases remaining between them. The CDR3 extends over 15 amino acids. CDR1 and CDR2 from the germline V gene are SGHTA and FQGNSA. The CDR3 nucleotides read TGTGCCAGCAGCGTATTCGGGGGAGCTCCAAATGAGCAGTTCTTC. It yields the protein CASSVFGGAPNEQFF.

Note on this clonotype: This could be a read error, since a much larger clone is one nucleotide away. The rearrangement links TRBV11-2 to TRBJ2-1; 8 nucleotides line up with TRBD2. Germline V gene lookup returns CDR1 SGHAT and CDR2 FQNNGV. J lost 10 bases, V lost 0 bases, and 5 bases had no gene match. The CDR3 extends over 14 amino acids. CDR3 sequence reads: CASSLEGLAYEQFF. CDR3 DNA sequence: TGTGCCAGCAGCTTAGAAGGACTAGCCTACGAGCAGTTCTTC.

This clonotype was recorded a few times. CDR3 sequence: CATSDPGGPTGEDEKLFF. As DNA, the CDR3 is TGTGCCACCAGTGACCCCGGGGGGCCGACAGGGGAGGATGAAAAACTGTTTTTT. The chain couples TRBV24-1 to TRBJ1-4; 8 nucleotides line up with TRBD1. V gave up 4 bases and J gave up 6 bases; unmatched junction bases: 15. The CDR3 covers 18 residues. Germline V gene sequence: CDR1 KGHDR, CDR2 SFDVKD.

Note on this clonotype: At one boundary the junction diverges from the germline segment, which might be a read error. The genes are TRBV20-1 and TRBJ1-1; 8 bases are shared with TRBD1. CDR1 DFQATT and CDR2 SNEGSKA come from the germline V gene (reference sequence). This CDR3 region has 15 residues. The CDR3 nucleotides are TGCAGTGCTCGAGACTCCGGGACAGGGAACACTGAAGCTTTCTTT. Protein product: CSARDSGTGNTEAFF.